A selection of T cell receptor beta chains follows, all from one sample in a study of persistence of HIV-infected CD4 T cells. These receptors lack a known antigen. Libraries were prepared by immunoSEQ multiplex PCR; TCRdb keeps only in-frame clonotypes and omits some of them. The sample shows under 35,000 clones, roughly three quarters of them seen only once. This sample comprised CD4+ T cells sorted from PBMCs after roughly 18-hour stimulation, obtained from a patient who received antiretroviral therapy. These receptors originate from an adult man with HIV who was CMV-seropositive. Each CDR3 is given with its conserved first and last residue. A D gene is named only where the DNA matches it firmly. A clone size is listed for some rows: how often the clone was seen (once, few, many), or a class if it is expanded.

j_gene: TRBJ2-7; v_gene: TRBV6-5; d_gene: -; abundance: -; CDR3aa: CASKREEMTYEQYF
j_gene: TRBJ1-5; v_gene: TRBV6-5; d_gene: -; abundance: -; CDR3aa: CASRTPTGREQPQHF
j_gene: TRBJ2-2; v_gene: TRBV27; d_gene: -; abundance: -; CDR3aa: CASSFMTANTGELFF
j_gene: TRBJ1-1; v_gene: TRBV10-3; d_gene: TRBD1; abundance: -; CDR3aa: CAISEDRGRITEAFF
j_gene: TRBJ1-1; v_gene: TRBV5-1; d_gene: TRBD1; abundance: -; CDR3aa: CASSPGQGYTEAFF
j_gene: TRBJ2-7; v_gene: TRBV27; d_gene: -; abundance: -; CDR3aa: CASSLRGDSYEQYF
j_gene: TRBJ1-1; v_gene: TRBV28; d_gene: -; abundance: -; CDR3aa: CASSPPAGPSVSTEAFF
j_gene: TRBJ1-5; v_gene: TRBV19; d_gene: -; abundance: few; CDR3aa: CASMAGTLNQPQHF
j_gene: TRBJ2-7; v_gene: TRBV6-2/TRBV6-3; d_gene: TRBD1; abundance: -; CDR3aa: CASSYSDRAYYEQYF
j_gene: TRBJ2-3; v_gene: TRBV6-5; d_gene: -; abundance: medium-sized; CDR3aa: CASRLEEKYF
j_gene: TRBJ2-1; v_gene: TRBV9; d_gene: -; abundance: -; CDR3aa: CASSRTPQGGSYNEQFF
j_gene: TRBJ2-3; v_gene: TRBV9; d_gene: -; abundance: -; CDR3aa: CASSGHQADTQYF
j_gene: TRBJ1-1; v_gene: TRBV4-2; d_gene: -; abundance: -; CDR3aa: CASSQDGAAMNTEAFF
j_gene: TRBJ1-1; v_gene: TRBV16; d_gene: -; abundance: -; CDR3aa: CASSLSTANTEAFF
j_gene: TRBJ2-7; v_gene: TRBV7-9; d_gene: -; abundance: -; CDR3aa: CASSLDATGYEQYF
j_gene: TRBJ1-2; v_gene: TRBV6-6; d_gene: -; abundance: few; CDR3aa: CASSYEVGYGYTF
j_gene: TRBJ1-4; v_gene: TRBV19; d_gene: TRBD1; abundance: medium-sized; CDR3aa: CASSSPGQTLNEKLFF
j_gene: TRBJ2-1; v_gene: TRBV9; d_gene: -; abundance: -; CDR3aa: CASSVNNLKGNEQFF
j_gene: TRBJ1-3; v_gene: TRBV28; d_gene: -; abundance: once; CDR3aa: CASSLTEPLGNTIYF
j_gene: TRBJ1-3; v_gene: TRBV2; d_gene: TRBD1; abundance: -; CDR3aa: CASSTGVGNTIYF
j_gene: TRBJ1-4; v_gene: TRBV4-2; d_gene: -; abundance: -; CDR3aa: CASSPQGYNEKLFF
j_gene: TRBJ1-4; v_gene: TRBV27; d_gene: TRBD1; abundance: -; CDR3aa: CASSLSSGGGEKLFF